These T cell receptor beta chains were read from a single sample in a study of cytomegalovirus exposure and HLA in healthy donors. Generated by immunoSEQ multiplex PCR, the TCRdb table keeps only in-frame clones and is missing some. The data contain about 180,000 clones, about three quarters of them singletons. Sequencing was performed on PBMCs. All receptors come from a female donor in good health and CMV-seronegative. Each CDR3 is given with its conserved first and last residue. Fields, in order: D gene, V gene, J gene, CDR3 protein, CDR3 DNA. D genes are given only for firm matches.

>TRBD2|TRBV10-3|TRBJ2-7
CAISEDGLVSSEQYF
TGTGCCATCAGTGAGGATGGACTAGTATCATCCGAGCAGTACTTC
>-|TRBV27|TRBJ1-2
CASSFTGSNYGYTF
TGTGCCAGCAGTTTTACCGGTTCTAACTATGGCTACACCTTC
>-|TRBV9|TRBJ2-7
CASSVGSGLVYEQYF
TGTGCCAGCAGCGTAGGTTCAGGGTTAGTGTACGAGCAGTACTTC
>-|TRBV9|TRBJ2-5
CASGSGQETQYF
TGCGCCAGCGGCAGCGGGCAAGAGACCCAGTACTTC
>-|TRBV9|TRBJ1-2
CASSAQGDGYTF
TGTGCCAGCAGCGCACAGGGAGATGGCTACACCTTC
>TRBD1|TRBV30|TRBJ1-4
CAWREQGLNEKLFF
TGTGCCTGGAGGGAACAGGGGCTTAATGAAAAACTGTTTTTT
>-|TRBV2|TRBJ1-6
CASSEASGRQTPLHF
TGTGCCAGCAGTGAAGCTTCTGGCAGACAAACACCCCTCCACTTT
>TRBD1|TRBV11-2|TRBJ2-7
CASSPGQGYEQYF
TGTGCCAGCAGCCCCGGACAGGGCTACGAGCAGTACTTC
>-|TRBV9|TRBJ2-5
CASSVGGSQETQYF
TGTGCCAGCAGCGTCGGAGGCAGCCAAGAGACCCAGTACTTC
>-|TRBV6-6|TRBJ1-2
CASSYGDRLSNYGYTF
TGTGCCAGCAGTTACGGAGACAGGCTTAGCAACTATGGCTACACCTTC
>-|TRBV28|TRBJ2-3
CASLKGAAKDTQYF
TGTGCCAGCCTAAAAGGTGCGGCCAAAGATACGCAGTATTTT
>TRBD2|TRBV5-1|TRBJ2-3
CASSKAGGFETQYF
TGCGCCAGCAGCAAAGCGGGAGGGTTCGAAACGCAGTATTTT
>-|TRBV9|TRBJ2-7
CASSAGGPTSYEQYF
TGTGCCAGCAGCGCCGGAGGGCCAACCTCCTACGAGCAGTACTTC